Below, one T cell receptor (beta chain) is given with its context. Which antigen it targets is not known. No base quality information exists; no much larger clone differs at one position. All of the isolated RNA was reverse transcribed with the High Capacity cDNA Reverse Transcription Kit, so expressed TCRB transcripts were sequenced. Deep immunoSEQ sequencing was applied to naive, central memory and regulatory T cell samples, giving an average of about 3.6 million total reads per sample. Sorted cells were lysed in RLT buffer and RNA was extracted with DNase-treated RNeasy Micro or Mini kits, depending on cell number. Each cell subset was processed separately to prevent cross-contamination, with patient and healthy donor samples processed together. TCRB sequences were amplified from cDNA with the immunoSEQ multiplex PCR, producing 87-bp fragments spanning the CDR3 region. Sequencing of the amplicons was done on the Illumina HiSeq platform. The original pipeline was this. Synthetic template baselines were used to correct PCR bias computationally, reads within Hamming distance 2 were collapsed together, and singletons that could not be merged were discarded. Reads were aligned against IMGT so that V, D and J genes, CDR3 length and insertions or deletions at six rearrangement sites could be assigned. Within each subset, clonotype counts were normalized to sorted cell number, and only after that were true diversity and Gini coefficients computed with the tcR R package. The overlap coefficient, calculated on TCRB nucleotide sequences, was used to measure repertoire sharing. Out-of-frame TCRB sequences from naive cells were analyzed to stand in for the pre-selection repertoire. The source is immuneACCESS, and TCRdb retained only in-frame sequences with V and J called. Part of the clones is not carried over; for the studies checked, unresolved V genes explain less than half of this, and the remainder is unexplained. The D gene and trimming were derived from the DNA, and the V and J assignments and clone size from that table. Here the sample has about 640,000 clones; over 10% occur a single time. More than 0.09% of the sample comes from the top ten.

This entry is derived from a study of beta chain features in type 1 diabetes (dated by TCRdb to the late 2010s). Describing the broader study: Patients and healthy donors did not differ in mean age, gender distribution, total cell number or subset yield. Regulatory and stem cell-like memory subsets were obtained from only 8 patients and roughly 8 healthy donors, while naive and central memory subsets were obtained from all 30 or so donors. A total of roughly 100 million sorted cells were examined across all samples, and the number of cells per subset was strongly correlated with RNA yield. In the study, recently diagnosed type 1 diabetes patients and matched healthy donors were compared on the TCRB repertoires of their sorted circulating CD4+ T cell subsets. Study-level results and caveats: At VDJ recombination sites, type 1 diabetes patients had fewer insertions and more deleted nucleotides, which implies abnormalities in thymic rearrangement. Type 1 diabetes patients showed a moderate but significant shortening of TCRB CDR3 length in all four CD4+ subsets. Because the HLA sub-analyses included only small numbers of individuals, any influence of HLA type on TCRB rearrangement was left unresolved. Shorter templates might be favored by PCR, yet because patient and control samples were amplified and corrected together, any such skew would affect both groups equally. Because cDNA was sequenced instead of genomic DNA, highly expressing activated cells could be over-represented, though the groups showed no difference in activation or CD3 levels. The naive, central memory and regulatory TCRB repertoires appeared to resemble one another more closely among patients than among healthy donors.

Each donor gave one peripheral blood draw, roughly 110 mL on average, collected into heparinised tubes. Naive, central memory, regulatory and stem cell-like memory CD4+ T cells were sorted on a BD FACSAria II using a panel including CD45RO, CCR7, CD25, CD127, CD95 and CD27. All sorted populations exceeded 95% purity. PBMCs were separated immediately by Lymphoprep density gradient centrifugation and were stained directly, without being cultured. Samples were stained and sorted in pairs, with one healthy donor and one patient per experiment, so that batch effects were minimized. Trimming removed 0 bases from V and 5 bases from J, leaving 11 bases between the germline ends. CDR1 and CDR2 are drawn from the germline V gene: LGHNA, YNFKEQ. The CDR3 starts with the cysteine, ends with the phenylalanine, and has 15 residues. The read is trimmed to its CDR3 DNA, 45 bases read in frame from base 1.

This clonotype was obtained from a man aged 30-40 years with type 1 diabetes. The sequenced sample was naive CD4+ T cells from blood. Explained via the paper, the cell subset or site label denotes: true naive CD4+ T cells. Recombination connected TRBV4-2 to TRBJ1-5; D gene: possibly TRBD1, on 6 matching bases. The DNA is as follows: TGTGCCAGCAGCCAAGATGGGGGGCAGTATCAGCCCCAGCATTTT. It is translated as CASSQDGGQYQPQHF.